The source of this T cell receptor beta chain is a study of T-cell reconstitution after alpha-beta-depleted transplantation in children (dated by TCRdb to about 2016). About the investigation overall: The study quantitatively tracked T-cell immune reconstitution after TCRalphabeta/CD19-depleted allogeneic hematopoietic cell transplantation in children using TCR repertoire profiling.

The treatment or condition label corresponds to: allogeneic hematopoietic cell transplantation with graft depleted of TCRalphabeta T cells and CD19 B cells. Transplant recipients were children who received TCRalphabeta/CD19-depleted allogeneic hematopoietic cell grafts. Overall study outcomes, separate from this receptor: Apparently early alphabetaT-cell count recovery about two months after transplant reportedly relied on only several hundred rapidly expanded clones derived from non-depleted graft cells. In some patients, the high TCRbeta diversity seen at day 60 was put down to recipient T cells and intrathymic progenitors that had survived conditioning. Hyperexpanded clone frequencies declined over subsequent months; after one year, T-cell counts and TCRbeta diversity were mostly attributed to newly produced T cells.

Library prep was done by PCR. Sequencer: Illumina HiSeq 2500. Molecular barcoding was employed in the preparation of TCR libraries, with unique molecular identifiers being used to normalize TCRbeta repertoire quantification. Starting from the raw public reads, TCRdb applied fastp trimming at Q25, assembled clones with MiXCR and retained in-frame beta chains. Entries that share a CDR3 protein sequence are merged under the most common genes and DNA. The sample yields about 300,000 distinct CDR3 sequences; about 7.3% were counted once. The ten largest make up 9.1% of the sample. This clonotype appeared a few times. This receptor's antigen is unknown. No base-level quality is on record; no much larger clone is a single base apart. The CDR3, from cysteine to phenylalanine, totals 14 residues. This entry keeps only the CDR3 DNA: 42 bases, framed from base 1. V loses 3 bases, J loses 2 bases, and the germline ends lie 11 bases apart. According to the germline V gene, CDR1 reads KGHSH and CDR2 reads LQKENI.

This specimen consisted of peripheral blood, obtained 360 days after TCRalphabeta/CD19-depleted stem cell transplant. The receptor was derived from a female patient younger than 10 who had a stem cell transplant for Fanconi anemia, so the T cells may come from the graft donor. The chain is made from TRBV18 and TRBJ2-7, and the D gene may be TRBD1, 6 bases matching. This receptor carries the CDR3 CASSPAGVAYEQYF. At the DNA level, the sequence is TGTGCCAGCTCACCTGCAGGGGTAGCCTACGAGCAGTACTTC.